The 2 T cell receptor beta chains below come from one sample, sequenced in a study of identical twins. TCRdb recomputed calls from the 5' RACE reads with MiXCR, one row per CDR3 protein. The sample yields 1.5 million to 2 million distinct CDR3 sequences, about 32% seen once. Sequences were obtained from cord blood. The source of these receptors is a newborn girl in good health.

This chain uses TRBV20-1 with TRBJ2-2; TRBD2 matches 10 bases. Germline assignment: CDR1 DFQATT and CDR2 SNEGSKA (reference sequence). V trimming: 6 bases; J trimming: 6 bases; junction bases outside the gene matches: 10. CDR3 size: 15 residues. In nucleotides, the CDR3 is TGCAGTGCGAGTAGCGGGAGGAGAAGAGCCGGGGAGCTGTTTTTT. It is translated as CSASSGRRRAGELFF.

The V call is TRBV7-2, the J call TRBJ2-1; no clear D. This CDR3 has 17 amino acids. Trimming removed 2 bases at V and 4 bases at J, with 18 bases between. Germline V CDR1 and CDR2: SGHTA, FQGNSA. In nucleotides, the CDR3 is TGTGCCAGCAGCTTATGGGTGTTTTGGACCGTTTACAATGAGCAGTTCTTC. Its protein product is CASSLWVFWTVYNEQFF.